Below, one TCR beta chain is given with its context. Antigen: not known. Unexposed donor CD4+ T cells date from about 2011-2019, before the COVID-19 pandemic. CD4+ T cells were isolated from the cells after around 10 days of culture. The method was immunoSEQ multiplex PCR; TCRdb's version includes in-frame clones alone and lacks a portion of them. Here the sample spans 17,000 or so clones, nearly 75% being singletons. This record comes from a study of CD4 T cells in relation to SARS-CoV-2 and coronaviruses. As for the study in general: Controls used an HIV-1 Nef peptide pool or no peptide.

The CDR3 covers 16 residues. The germline V and J ends were trimmed by 2 bases and 0 bases, with 14 bases remaining between them. Germline CDR1 is SGHRS and CDR2 is YFSETQ. The specimen was CD4+ T cells from PBMCs, cultured in vitro. The TCR comes from a human donor in good health. The chain is built from TRBV5-1 and TRBJ1-2; possible D gene TRBD1, 6 bases. CDR3 protein: CASSFGGGPSNYGYTF. The CDR3 coding sequence is TGCGCCAGCAGCTTTGGGGGGGGCCCATCTAACTATGGCTACACCTTC. Together with reference TRBV5-1 and TRBJ1-2, the CDR3 gives the full variable domain: KAGVTQTPRYLIKTRGQQVTLSCSPISGHRSVSWYQQTPGQGLQFLFEYFSETQRNKGNFPGRFSGRQFSNSRSEMNVSTLELGDSALYLCASSFGGGPSNYGYTFGSGTRLTVV.